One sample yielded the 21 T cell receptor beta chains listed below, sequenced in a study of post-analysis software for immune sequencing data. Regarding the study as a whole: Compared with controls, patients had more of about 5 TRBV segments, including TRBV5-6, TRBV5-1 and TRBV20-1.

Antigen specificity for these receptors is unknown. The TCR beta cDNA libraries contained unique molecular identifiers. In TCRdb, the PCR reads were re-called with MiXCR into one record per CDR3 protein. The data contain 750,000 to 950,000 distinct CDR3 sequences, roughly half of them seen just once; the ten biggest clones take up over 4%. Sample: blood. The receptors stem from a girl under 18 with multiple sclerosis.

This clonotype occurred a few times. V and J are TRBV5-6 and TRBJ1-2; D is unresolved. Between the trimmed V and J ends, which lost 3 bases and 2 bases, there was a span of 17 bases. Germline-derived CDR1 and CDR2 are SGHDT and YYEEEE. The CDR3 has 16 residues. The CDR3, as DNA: TGTGCCAGCAGCTGGGCCCTGGTCACCGCCAACTATGGCTACACCTTC. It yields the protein CASSWALVTANYGYTF. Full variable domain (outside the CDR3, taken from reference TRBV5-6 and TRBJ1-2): DAGVTQSPTHLIKTRGQQVTLRCSPKSGHDTVSWYQQALGQGPQFIFQYYEEEERQRGNFPDRFSGHQFPNYSSELNVNALLLGDSALYLCASSWALVTANYGYTFGSGTRLTVV.

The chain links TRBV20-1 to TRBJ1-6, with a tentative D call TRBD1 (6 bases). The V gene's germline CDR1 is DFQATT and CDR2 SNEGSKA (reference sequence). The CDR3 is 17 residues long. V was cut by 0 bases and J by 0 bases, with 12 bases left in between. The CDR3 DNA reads TGCAGTGCTAGAGACGGAACAGGGAGCTCCTATAATTCACCCCTCCACTTT. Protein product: CSARDGTGSSYNSPLHF.

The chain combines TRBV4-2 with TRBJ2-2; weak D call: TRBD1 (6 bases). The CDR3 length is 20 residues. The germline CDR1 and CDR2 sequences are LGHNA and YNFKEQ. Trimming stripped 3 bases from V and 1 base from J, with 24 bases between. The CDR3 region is CASSHGLAPAGEGNTGELFF. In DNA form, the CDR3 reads TGTGCCAGCAGCCACGGTCTGGCGCCCGCAGGGGAAGGGAACACCGGGGAGCTGTTTTTT.

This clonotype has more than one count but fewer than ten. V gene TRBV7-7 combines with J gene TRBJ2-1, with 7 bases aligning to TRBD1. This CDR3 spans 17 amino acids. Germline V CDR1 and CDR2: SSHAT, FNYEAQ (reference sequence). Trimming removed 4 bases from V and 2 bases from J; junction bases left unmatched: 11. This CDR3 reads CASSSITGAGPYNEQFF. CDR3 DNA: TGTGCCAGCAGCTCAATAACAGGGGCTGGCCCCTACAATGAGCAGTTCTTC. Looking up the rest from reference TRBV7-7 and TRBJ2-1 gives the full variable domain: GAGVSQSPRYKVTKRGQDVTLRCDPISSHATLYWYQQALGQGPEFLTYFNYEAQPDKSGLPSDRFSAERPEGSISTLTIQRTEQRDSAMYRCASSSITGAGPYNEQFFGPGTRLTVL.

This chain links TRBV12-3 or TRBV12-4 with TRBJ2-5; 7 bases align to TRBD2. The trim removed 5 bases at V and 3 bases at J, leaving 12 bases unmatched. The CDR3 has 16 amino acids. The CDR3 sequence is CASSKGRGLVKETQYF. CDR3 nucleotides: TGTGCCAGCAGTAAAGGGAGAGGACTAGTCAAAGAGACCCAGTACTTC.

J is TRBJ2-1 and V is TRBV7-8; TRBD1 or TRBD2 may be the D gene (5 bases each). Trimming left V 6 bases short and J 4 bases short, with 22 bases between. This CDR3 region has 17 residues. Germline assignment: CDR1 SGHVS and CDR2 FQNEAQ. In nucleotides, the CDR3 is TGTGCCAGCAGTCTTAGGGGTCGGGCGGGTACATACAATGAGCAGTTCTTC. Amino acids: CASSLRGRAGTYNEQFF.

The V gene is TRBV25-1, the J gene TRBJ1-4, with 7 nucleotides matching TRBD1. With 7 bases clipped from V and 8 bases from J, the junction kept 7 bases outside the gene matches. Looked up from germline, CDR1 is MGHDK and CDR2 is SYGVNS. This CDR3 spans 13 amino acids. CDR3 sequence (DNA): TGTGCCAGCAAGGGGGCCGCTCGCGAAAAACTGTTTTTT. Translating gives CASKGAAREKLFF.

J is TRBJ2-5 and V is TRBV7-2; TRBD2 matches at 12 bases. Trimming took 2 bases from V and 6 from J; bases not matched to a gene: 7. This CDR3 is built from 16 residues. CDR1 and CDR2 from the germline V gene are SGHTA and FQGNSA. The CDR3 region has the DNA TGTGCCAGCAGCTTAAGGTCTAGCGGGGGGGGAAAGACCCAGTACTTC. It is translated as CASSLRSSGGGKTQYF.

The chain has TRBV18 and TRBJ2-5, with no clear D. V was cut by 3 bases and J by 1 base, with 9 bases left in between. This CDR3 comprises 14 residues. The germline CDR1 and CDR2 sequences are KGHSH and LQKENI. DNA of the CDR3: TGTGCCAGCTCACCTATCGAACCCCAAGAGACCCAGTACTTC. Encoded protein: CASSPIEPQETQYF.

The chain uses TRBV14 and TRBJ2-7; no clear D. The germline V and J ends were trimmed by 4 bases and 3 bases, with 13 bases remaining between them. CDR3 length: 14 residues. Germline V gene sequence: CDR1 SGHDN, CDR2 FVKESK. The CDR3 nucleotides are TGTGCCAGCAGCCCACAGAACTTACTCTACGAGCAGTACTTC. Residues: CASSPQNLLYEQYF.

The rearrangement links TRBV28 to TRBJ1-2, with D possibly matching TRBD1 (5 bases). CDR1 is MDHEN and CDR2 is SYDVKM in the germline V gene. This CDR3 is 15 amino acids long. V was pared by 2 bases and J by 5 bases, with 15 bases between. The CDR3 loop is CASSLPRAFTYGYTF. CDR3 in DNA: TGTGCCAGCAGTTTACCCAGGGCCTTCACATATGGCTACACCTTC.

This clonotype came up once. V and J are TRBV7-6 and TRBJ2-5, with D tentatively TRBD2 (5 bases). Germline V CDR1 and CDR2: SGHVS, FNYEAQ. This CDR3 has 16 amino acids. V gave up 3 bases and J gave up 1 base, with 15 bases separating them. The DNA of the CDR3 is TGTGCCAGCAGCTTTAGCGCAGGAGGAGGCCAAGAGACCCAGTACTTC. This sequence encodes CASSFSAGGGQETQYF.

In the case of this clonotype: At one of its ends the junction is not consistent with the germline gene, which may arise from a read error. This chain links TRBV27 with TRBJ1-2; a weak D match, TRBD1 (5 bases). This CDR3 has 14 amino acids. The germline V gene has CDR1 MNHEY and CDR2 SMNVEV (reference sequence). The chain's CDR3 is CASTLSPGLHGCTF. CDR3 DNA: TGTGCCAGCACCTTATCCCCAGGGCTCCATGGCTGCACCTTC.

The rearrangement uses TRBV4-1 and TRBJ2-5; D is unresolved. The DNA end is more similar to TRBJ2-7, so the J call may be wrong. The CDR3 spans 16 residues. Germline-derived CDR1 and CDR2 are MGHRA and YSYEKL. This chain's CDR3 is CASSQDPSRVSYEQYF. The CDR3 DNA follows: TGCGCCAGCAGCCAAGACCCTTCAAGAGTATCCTACGAGCAGTACTTC.

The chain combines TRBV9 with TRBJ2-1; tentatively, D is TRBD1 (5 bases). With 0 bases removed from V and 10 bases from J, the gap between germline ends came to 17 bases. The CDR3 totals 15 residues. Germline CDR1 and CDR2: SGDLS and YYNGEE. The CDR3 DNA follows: TGTGCCAGCAGCGTAGAGATAGACCCTTCAGGGGAGCAGTTCTTC. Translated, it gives CASSVEIDPSGEQFF.

The CDR3 protein is CASSLGNIRDTQYF. In nucleotides, the CDR3 is TGCGCCAGCAGCTTGGGGAATATCAGAGATACGCAGTATTTT. The J gene is TRBJ2-3, the V gene TRBV5-1; unclear D gene. Trimming removed 0 bases at V and 5 bases at J, with 10 bases between. The CDR3 runs 14 residues. The germline CDR1 and CDR2 sequences are SGHRS and YFSETQ.

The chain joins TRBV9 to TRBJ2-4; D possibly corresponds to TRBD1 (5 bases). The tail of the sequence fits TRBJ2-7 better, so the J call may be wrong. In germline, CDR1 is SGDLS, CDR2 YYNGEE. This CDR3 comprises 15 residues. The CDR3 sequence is CASSVTWQGTYEQYF. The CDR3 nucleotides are TGTGCCAGCAGCGTGACTTGGCAGGGCACCTACGAGCAGTACTTC.

CDR3 protein: CASSQDRGTRVYNEQFF. In DNA, the CDR3 is TGTGCCAGCAGCCAAGATCGGGGTACCAGGGTGTACAATGAGCAGTTCTTC. The chain recombines TRBV14 with TRBJ2-1; possibly TRBD1 or TRBD2 for D (5 bases each). CDR3 length equals 17 residues. CDR1 SGHDN and CDR2 FVKESK come from the germline V gene. Trimming removed 0 bases at V and 4 bases at J, with 16 bases between.

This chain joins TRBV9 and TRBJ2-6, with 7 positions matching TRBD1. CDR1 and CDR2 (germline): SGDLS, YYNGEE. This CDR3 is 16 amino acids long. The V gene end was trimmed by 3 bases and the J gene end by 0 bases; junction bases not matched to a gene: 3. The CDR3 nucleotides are TGTGCCAGCAGCGAGGGACAGTACTCTGGGGCCAACGTCCTGACTTTC. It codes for CASSEGQYSGANVLTF.

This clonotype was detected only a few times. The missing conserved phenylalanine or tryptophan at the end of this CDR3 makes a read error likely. CDR3 in amino acids: CASSLAWRERTDTQYL. The CDR3 nucleotides read TGCGCCAGCAGCTTGGCCTGGCGGGAGCGGACAGATACGCAGTATTTG. The V and J genes are TRBV5-1 and TRBJ2-3; 7 bases agree with TRBD2. The CDR3 runs 16 residues. Germline V lookup: CDR1 SGHRS, CDR2 YFSETQ. V dropped 0 bases and J dropped 3; count of bases not matched to a gene: 7.

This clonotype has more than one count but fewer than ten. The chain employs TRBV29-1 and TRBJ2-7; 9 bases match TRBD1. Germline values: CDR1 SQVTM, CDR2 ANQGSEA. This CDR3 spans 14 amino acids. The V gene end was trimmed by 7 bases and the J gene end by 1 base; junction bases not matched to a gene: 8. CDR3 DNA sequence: TGCAGCGCCTTTGCGGGACAGGGATCCTACGAGCAGTACTTC. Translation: CSAFAGQGSYEQYF.